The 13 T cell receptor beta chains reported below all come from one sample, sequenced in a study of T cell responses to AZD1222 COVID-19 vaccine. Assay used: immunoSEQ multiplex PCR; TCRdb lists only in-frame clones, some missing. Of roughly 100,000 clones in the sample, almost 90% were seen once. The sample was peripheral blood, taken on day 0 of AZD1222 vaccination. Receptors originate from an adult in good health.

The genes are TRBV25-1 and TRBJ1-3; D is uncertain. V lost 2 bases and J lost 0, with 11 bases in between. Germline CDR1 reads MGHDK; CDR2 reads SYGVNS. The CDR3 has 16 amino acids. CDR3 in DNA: TGTGCCAGCAGTGAAAATTGGGATCGCTCTGGAAACACCATATATTTT. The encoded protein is CASSENWDRSGNTIYF.

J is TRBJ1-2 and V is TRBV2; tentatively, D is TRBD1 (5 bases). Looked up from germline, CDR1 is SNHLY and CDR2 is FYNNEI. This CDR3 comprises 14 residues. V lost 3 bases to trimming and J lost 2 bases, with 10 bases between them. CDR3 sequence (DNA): TGTGCCAGCAGTGAGGGACGGGGCAACTATGGCTACACCTTC. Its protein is CASSEGRGNYGYTF.

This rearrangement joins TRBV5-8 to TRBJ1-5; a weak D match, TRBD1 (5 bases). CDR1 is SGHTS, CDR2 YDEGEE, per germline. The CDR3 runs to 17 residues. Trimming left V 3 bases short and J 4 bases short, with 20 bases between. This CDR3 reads CASSWTFGGIGNQPQHF. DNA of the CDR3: TGTGCCAGCAGCTGGACTTTCGGGGGTATCGGAAATCAGCCCCAGCATTTT.

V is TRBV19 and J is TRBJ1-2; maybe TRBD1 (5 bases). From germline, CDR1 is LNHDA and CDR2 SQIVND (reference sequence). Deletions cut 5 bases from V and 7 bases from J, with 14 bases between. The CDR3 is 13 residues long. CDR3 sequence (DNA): TGTGCCAGTAGTCTTGGAGAGAGGGGTGGCTACACCTTC. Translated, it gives CASSLGERGGYTF.

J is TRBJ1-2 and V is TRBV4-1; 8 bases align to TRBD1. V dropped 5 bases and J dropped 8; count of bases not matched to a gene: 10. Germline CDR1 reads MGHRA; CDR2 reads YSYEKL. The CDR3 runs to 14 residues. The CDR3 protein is CASSEQGAREGYTF. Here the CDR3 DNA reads TGCGCCAGCAGCGAGCAGGGGGCGCGAGAAGGCTACACCTTC.

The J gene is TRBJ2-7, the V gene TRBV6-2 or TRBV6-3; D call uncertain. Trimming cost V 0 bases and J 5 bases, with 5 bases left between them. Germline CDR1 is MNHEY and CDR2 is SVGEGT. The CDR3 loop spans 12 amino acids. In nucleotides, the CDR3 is TGTGCCAGCAGTTACTCCTTCGACGAGCAGTACTTC. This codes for CASSYSFDEQYF.

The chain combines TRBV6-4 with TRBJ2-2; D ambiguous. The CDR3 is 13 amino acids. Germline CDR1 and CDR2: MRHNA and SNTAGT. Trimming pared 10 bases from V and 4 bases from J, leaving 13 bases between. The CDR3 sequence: CATSDPPTGELFF. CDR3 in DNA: TGTGCCACCTCTGACCCCCCCACCGGGGAGCTGTTTTTT.

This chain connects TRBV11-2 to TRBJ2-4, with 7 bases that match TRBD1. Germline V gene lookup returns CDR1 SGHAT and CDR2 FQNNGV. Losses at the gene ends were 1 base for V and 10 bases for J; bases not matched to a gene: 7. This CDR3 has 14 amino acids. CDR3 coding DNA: TGTGCCAGCAGCTTAGGAAATGGACAGGATATTCAGTACTTC. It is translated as CASSLGNGQDIQYF.

CDR3 loop: CASSQEPGMNTGELFF. The CDR3 coding sequence is TGTGCCAGCAGCCAAGAGCCAGGGATGAACACCGGGGAGCTGTTTTTT. The chain carries TRBV4-2 and TRBJ2-2; tentatively, D is TRBD1 (5 bases). The V gene lost 0 bases and the J gene lost 1 base, with 9 bases spanning the gap. The CDR3 loop spans 16 amino acids. The germline V gene has CDR1 LGHNA and CDR2 YNFKEQ.

The CDR3 loop reads CASSHSGRQTGELFF. Here the CDR3 DNA reads TGTGCCAGCAGTCATAGCGGGAGGCAAACCGGGGAGCTGTTTTTT. J is TRBJ2-2 and V is TRBV6-5; 10 nucleotides match TRBD2. CDR1 MNHEY and CDR2 SVGAGI come from the germline V gene. This CDR3 is 15 amino acids long. J gave up 5 bases and V 5 bases, and 5 bases lay outside the gene matches.

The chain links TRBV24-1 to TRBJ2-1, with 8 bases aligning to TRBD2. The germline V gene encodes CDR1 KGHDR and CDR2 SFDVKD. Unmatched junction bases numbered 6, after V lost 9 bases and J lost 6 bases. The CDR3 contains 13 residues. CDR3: CATLGGVGNEQFF. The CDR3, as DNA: TGTGCCACCCTCGGGGGGGTAGGCAATGAGCAGTTCTTC.

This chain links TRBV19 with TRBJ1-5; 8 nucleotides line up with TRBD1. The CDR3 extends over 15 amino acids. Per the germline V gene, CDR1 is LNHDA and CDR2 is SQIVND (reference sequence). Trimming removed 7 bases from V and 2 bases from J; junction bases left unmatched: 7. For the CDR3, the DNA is TGTGCCAGTAAACGGACAGGGTTTGGCAATCAGCCCCAGCATTTT. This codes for CASKRTGFGNQPQHF. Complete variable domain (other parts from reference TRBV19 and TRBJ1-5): DGGITQSPKYLFRKEGQNVTLSCEQNLNHDAMYWYRQDPGQGLRLIYYSQIVNDFQKGDIAEGYSVSREKKESFPLTVTSAQKNPTAFYLCASKRTGFGNQPQHFGDGTRLSIL.

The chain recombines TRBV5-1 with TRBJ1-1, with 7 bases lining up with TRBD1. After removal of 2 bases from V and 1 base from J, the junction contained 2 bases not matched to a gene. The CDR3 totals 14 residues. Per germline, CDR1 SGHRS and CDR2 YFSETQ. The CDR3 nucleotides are TGCGCCAGCAGCTTAGGGACAGCGAACACTGAAGCTTTCTTT. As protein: CASSLGTANTEAFF.